This T cell receptor beta chain was sequenced for a study of blood T cell repertoires in COVID-19. Study-level background: Spain, Italy and the United States supplied samples that represented acute and convalescent COVID-19. Nucleic acid was either cDNA or gDNA, and it came from T cells, B-cell-depleted T cells, or PBMCs.

Authors' methods: Estimation of nucleated cell counts relied on the amplification of reference gene primers. Clones were read by immunoSEQ multiplex PCR, and TCRdb kept only the in-frame ones, dropping some. That table supplies the V and J calls and clone size; D and trimming were determined from the DNA. Here the sample spans about 180,000 clones, roughly 87% being singletons. The germline gives CDR1 GTSNPN, CDR2 SVGIG (reference sequence). The CDR3 covers 15 residues. The V and J ends lost 1 base and 8 bases, in that order; junction bases with no gene match: 9. The material sequenced was peripheral blood. The chain has TRBV30 and TRBJ2-1, with 9 bases identical to TRBD2. The source of this sequence is a woman in her seventies with acute or convalescent COVID-19. CDR3 protein: CAWSGGSGGYHEQFF. The DNA for the CDR3 is TGTGCCTGGAGTGGGGGTAGCGGGGGATATCATGAGCAGTTCTTC.